This T cell receptor beta chain stems from a study of identifying expanded T cells in peripheral blood. The ends lost 3 bases at V and 3 bases at J; junction bases unmatched: 5. Germline V gene sequence: CDR1 KGHSH, CDR2 LQKENI. This CDR3 contains 15 residues. The assay was immunoSEQ multiplex PCR, and TCRdb's table has in-frame clones only and misses some. The sample gives around 130,000 clones, about 86% of which show up once; around 8.4% is in the top ten. Healthy donors had no documented immune events, such as infections, while sampled. The rearrangement links TRBV18 to TRBJ2-5; 9 positions agree with TRBD1. The sample taken for sequencing was blood. This TCR came from a person between 18 and 75 years old in good health. The CDR3 bases are TGTGCCAGCTCACCTGGGACAGGGCCGGAAGAGACCCAGTACTTC. Amino acid sequence: CASSPGTGPEETQYF.